Listed here are 17 T cell receptor beta chains from one sample, sequenced in a study of cytomegalovirus exposure and HLA in healthy donors. This table comes from immunoSEQ multiplex PCR, and its TCRdb copy is limited to in-frame clones, with some not included. This table has 150,000 to 200,000 clones, 90% to 97% appearing once. Specimen: PBMCs. These receptors were obtained from a woman aged 18-35 years in good health and CMV-seronegative.

The chain links TRBV13 to TRBJ1-5, with no clear D. CDR1 PRHDT and CDR2 FYEKMQ come from the germline V gene (reference sequence). The ends were cut back, 6 bases at V and 9 bases at J, with 12 bases in the middle. The CDR3 sequence is 12 residues long. The CDR3: CASSQLEGPQHF. The CDR3 DNA is TGTGCCAGCAGTCAGCTGGAGGGGCCCCAGCATTTT. Based on the CDR3 plus reference TRBV13 and TRBJ1-5, the full variable domain is AAGVIQSPRHLIKEKRETATLKCYPIPRHDTVYWYQQGPGQDPQFLISFYEKMQSDKGSIPDRFSAQQFSDYHSELNMSSLELGDSALYFCASSQLEGPQHFGDGTRLSIL.

V gene TRBV4-1 combines with J gene TRBJ1-5; no definite D call. The CDR3 contains 13 residues. CDR1 is MGHRA, CDR2 YSYEKL, per germline. V gave up 6 bases and J gave up 2 bases, with 8 bases separating them. CDR3 nucleotide sequence: TGCGCCAGCAGTCTACTCCGCAATCAGCCCCAGCATTTT. It encodes CASSLLRNQPQHF.

The CDR3 region has the DNA TGCGCCAGCAGCGGCGGGGGGGCGGGCACTGAAGCTTTCTTT. Translation gives CASSGGGAGTEAFF. This chain joins TRBV5-1 and TRBJ1-1; tentative D call: TRBD1 (6 bases). CDR3 length: 14 residues. Looked up from germline, CDR1 is SGHRS and CDR2 is YFSETQ. Trimming stripped 4 bases from V and 4 bases from J, with 14 bases between. Full variable domain (rest looked up from reference TRBV5-1 and TRBJ1-1): KAGVTQTPRYLIKTRGQQVTLSCSPISGHRSVSWYQQTPGQGLQFLFEYFSETQRNKGNFPGRFSGRQFSNSRSEMNVSTLELGDSALYLCASSGGGAGTEAFFGQGTRLTVV.

This clone was seen once. The chain couples TRBV7-9 to TRBJ1-2; the match to TRBD1 covers 8 bases. Per germline, CDR1 SEHNR and CDR2 FQNEAQ (reference sequence). V gave up 5 bases and J gave up 7 bases; unmatched junction bases: 9. The CDR3 totals 14 residues. This CDR3 is CASSLTAGGSGYTF. CDR3 sequence (DNA): TGTGCCAGCAGCCTAACGGCAGGGGGCTCTGGCTACACCTTC.

This chain uses TRBV10-3 with TRBJ1-2; maybe TRBD1 (5 bases). V lost 0 bases and J lost 8, with 13 bases in between. Looked up from germline, CDR1 is ENHRY and CDR2 is SYGVKD. This CDR3 has 14 amino acids. CDR3 nucleotides: TGTGCCATCAGTGAGTCTGAAGGGGTCGGAGGCTACACCTTC. This codes for CAISESEGVGGYTF.

This clone showed up just once. The CDR3 spells CASSGGAAWTGELFF. In DNA form, the CDR3 reads TGTGCCAGTAGTGGCGGGGCGGCCTGGACCGGGGAGCTGTTTTTT. The genes are TRBV19 and TRBJ2-2; maybe TRBD2 (6 bases). V was clipped by 5 bases and J by 5 bases, with 15 bases between them. This CDR3 region has 15 residues. Germline loops: CDR1 LNHDA, CDR2 SQIVND (reference sequence).

The rearrangement links TRBV15 to TRBJ2-1, with D perhaps TRBD1 (6 bases). This CDR3 contains 14 residues. Germline CDR1 and CDR2: LNHNV and YYDKDF (reference sequence). The ends were cut back, 9 bases at V and 0 bases at J, with 12 bases in the middle. This CDR3 reads CATTDRLSYNEQFF. Here the CDR3 DNA reads TGTGCCACTACGGACAGACTCTCCTACAATGAGCAGTTCTTC. The full variable domain, its missing parts supplied by reference TRBV15 and TRBJ2-1, is DAMVIQNPRYQVTQFGKPVTLSCSQTLNHNVMYWYQQKSSQAPKLLFHYYDKDFNNEADTPDNFQSRRPNTSFCFLDIRSPGLGDTAMYLCATTDRLSYNEQFFGPGTRLTVL.

The chain joins TRBV5-4 to TRBJ2-2; 10 positions agree with TRBD1. V shed 3 bases, J shed 5 bases, and the junction held 4 bases outside the gene matches. The CDR3 is made up of 15 amino acids. The germline CDR1 and CDR2 sequences are SGHNT and YYREEE (reference sequence). In DNA, the CDR3 is TGTGCCAGCAGCTCCGGGACAGGGGTGACCGGGGAGCTGTTTTTT. It codes for CASSSGTGVTGELFF. Full variable domain (rest looked up from reference TRBV5-4 and TRBJ2-2): ETGVTQSPTHLIKTRGQQVTLRCSSQSGHNTVSWYQQALGQGPQFIFQYYREEENGRGNFPPRFSGLQFPNYSSELNVNALELDDSALYLCASSSGTGVTGELFFGEGSRLTVL.

This sequence joins TRBV2 and TRBJ2-7, with TRBD1 matching 7 bases. Per germline, CDR1 SNHLY and CDR2 FYNNEI. The CDR3 is 13 residues long. With V trimmed by 4 bases and J by 2 bases, 2 bases remained unmatched. The CDR3 sequence is CASSGQGPYEQYF. The CDR3 bases are TGTGCCAGCAGTGGACAGGGACCCTACGAGCAGTACTTC. Full variable domain (rest looked up from reference TRBV2 and TRBJ2-7): EPEVTQTPSHQVTQMGQEVILRCVPISNHLYFYWYRQILGQKVEFLVSFYNNEISEKSEIFDDQFSVERPDGSNFTLKIRSTKLEDSAMYFCASSGQGPYEQYFGPGTRLTVT.

V usage is TRBV4-3 and J usage is TRBJ2-1; 7 bases map to TRBD2. The germline V gene has CDR1 LGHNA and CDR2 YSLEER. V lost 1 base, J lost 4 bases, and 7 bases stayed unmatched. The CDR3 is 16 residues long. The CDR3 reads CASSQGGTTAYNEQFF. CDR3 DNA: TGCGCCAGCAGCCAAGGAGGGACTACCGCTTACAATGAGCAGTTCTTC.

The CDR3 sequence: CASSLGTVPGDSPLHF. In nucleotides, the CDR3 is TGCGCCAGCAGCTTGGGCACCGTGCCAGGGGATTCACCCCTCCACTTT. The chain carries TRBV5-1 and TRBJ1-6, with a weak D call TRBD1 (6 bases). The CDR3 totals 16 residues. The ends were cut back, 0 bases at V and 8 bases at J, with 15 bases in the middle. Germline lookup yields CDR1 SGHRS and CDR2 YFSETQ.

Concerning this clone: Other nucleotide sequences from this sample produce the same CDR3. This sequence joins TRBV18 and TRBJ1-1, with D uncertain. Per the germline V gene, CDR1 is KGHSH and CDR2 is LQKENI. Trimming removed 3 bases at V and 1 base at J, with 6 bases between. This CDR3 is 13 amino acids long. CDR3 coding DNA: TGTGCCAGCTCACCGGCGGGGAACACTGAAGCTTTCTTT. Protein sequence: CASSPAGNTEAFF. Full variable domain (missing parts from reference TRBV18 and TRBJ1-1): NAGVMQNPRHLVRRRGQEARLRCSPMKGHSHVYWYRQLPEEGLKFMVYLQKENIIDESGMPKERFSAEFPKEGPSILRIQQVVRGDSAAYFCASSPAGNTEAFFGQGTRLTVV.

The V call is TRBV4-1, the J call TRBJ2-7; no clear D gene. This CDR3 spans 18 amino acids. V lost 2 bases and J lost 4, with 24 bases in between. Germline values: CDR1 MGHRA, CDR2 YSYEKL. The chain's CDR3 is CASSQILKTASDGYEQYF. The DNA of the CDR3 is TGCGCCAGCAGCCAAATTTTAAAAACTGCTTCCGACGGGTACGAGCAGTACTTC.

The V gene is TRBV11-2, the J gene TRBJ2-5; 8 bases fit TRBD1. Trimming cost V 3 bases and J 3 bases; bases outside gene matches: 9. There are 16 residues in the CDR3. Per the germline V gene, CDR1 is SGHAT and CDR2 is FQNNGV. The CDR3, as DNA: TGTGCCAGCAGCTTCGGTGTGGCAGGGGGCGAAGAGACCCAGTACTTC. It codes for CASSFGVAGGEETQYF.

Comments on this clone: The same CDR3 can be traced to other DNA sequences in this sample. This chain uses TRBV7-9 with TRBJ1-1; tentative D call: TRBD1 (5 bases). Germline V CDR1 and CDR2: SEHNR, FQNEAQ (reference sequence). The CDR3 length is 14 residues. V was shortened by 1 base and J by 4 bases, with 10 bases between the two germline ends. Written as DNA, the CDR3 is TGTGCCAGCAGCTTAGTCGGGGGGAGCACTGAAGCTTTCTTT. Amino acids: CASSLVGGSTEAFF. The variable domain in full, with the rest retrieved from reference TRBV7-9 and TRBJ1-1, is DTGVSQNPRHKITKRGQNVTFRCDPISEHNRLYWYRQTLGQGPEFLTYFQNEAQLEKSRLLSDRFSAERPKGSFSTLEIQRTEQGDSAMYLCASSLVGGSTEAFFGQGTRLTVV.

The V gene is TRBV2, the J gene TRBJ1-5, with D possibly TRBD1 on 6 matching bases. The V gene's germline CDR1 is SNHLY and CDR2 FYNNEI. This CDR3 is built from 14 residues. Trimming removed 4 bases at V and 2 bases at J, with 9 bases between. The CDR3 DNA is TGTGCCAGCAGTGTAGCAGGGGGCAATCAGCCCCAGCATTTT. It specifies CASSVAGGNQPQHF.

The V call is TRBV5-5, the J call TRBJ1-4; possible D gene TRBD1, 5 bases. Germline V gene lookup returns CDR1 SGHKS and CDR2 YYEKEE (reference sequence). The V end was cut by 4 bases, the J end by 0 bases, with 13 bases between. The length of the CDR3 is 16 residues. In DNA form, the CDR3 reads TGTGCCAGCAGCCGACCCCTAGGGGCAACTAATGAAAAACTGTTTTTT. This codes for CASSRPLGATNEKLFF.